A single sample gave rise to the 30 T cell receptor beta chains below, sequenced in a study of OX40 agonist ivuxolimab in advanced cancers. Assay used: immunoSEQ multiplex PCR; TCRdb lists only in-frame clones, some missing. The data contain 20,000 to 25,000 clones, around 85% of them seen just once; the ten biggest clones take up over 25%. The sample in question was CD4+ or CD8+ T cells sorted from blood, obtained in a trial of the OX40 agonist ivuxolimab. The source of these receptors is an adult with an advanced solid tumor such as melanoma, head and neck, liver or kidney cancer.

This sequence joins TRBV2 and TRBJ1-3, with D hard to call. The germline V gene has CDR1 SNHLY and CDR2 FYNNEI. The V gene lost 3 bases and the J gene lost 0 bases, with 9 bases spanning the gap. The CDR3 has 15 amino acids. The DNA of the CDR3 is TGTGCCAGCAGTGATTACGGCTACTCTGGAAACACCATATATTTT. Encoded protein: CASSDYGYSGNTIYF.

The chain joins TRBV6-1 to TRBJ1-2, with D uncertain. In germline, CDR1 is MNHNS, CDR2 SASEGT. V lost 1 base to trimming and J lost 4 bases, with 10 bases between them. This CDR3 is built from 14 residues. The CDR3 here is CASSEVVGSYGYTF. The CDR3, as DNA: TGTGCCAGCAGTGAAGTTGTCGGGAGCTATGGCTACACCTTC.

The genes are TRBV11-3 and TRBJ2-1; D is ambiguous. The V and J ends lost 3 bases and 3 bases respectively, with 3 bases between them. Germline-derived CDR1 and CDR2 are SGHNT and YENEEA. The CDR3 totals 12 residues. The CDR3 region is CASSFVYNEQFF. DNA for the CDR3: TGTGCCAGCAGCTTTGTCTACAATGAGCAGTTCTTC.

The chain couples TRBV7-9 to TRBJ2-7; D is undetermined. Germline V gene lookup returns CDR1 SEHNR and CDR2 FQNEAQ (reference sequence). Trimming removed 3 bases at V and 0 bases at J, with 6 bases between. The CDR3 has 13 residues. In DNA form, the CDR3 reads TGTGCCAGCAGCTTCAATCCCTCCTACGAGCAGTACTTC. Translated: CASSFNPSYEQYF.

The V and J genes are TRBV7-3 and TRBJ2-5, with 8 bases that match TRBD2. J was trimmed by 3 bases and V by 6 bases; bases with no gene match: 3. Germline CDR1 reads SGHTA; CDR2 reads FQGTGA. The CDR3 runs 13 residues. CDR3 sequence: CASRSAGEETQYF. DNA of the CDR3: TGTGCCAGCAGGTCAGCGGGGGAAGAGACCCAGTACTTC. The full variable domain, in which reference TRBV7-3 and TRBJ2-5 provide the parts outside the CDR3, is GAGVSQTPSNKVTEKGKYVELRCDPISGHTALYWYRQSLGQGPEFLIYFQGTGAADDSGLPNDRFFAVRPEGSVSTLKIQRTERGDSAVYLCASRSAGEETQYFGPGTRLLVL.

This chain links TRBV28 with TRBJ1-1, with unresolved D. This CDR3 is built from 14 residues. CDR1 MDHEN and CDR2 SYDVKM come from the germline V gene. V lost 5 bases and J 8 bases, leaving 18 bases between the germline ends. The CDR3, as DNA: TGTGCCAGCAGTCCACAAGCAGCCGGGCTGGAAGCTTTCTTT. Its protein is CASSPQAAGLEAFF.

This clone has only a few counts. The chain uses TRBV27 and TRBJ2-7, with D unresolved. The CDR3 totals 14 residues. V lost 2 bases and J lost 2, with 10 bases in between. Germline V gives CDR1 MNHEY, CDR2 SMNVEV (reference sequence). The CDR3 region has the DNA TGTGCCAGCAGTTTAGGGGATCGAGCCTACGAGCAGTACTTC. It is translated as CASSLGDRAYEQYF.

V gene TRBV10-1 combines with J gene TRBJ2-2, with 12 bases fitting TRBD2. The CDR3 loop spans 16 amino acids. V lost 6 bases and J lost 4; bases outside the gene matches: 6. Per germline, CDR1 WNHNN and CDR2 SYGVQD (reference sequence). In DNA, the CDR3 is TGCGCCAGCAGCCCGGGACTAGCGGGTCCCACCGGGGAGCTGTTTTTT. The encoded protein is CASSPGLAGPTGELFF.

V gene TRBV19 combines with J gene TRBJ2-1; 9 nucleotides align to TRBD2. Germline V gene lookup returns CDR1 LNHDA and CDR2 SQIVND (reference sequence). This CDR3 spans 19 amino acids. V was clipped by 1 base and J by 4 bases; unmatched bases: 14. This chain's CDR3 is CASSIGPFMGLAGYNEQFF. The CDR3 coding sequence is TGTGCCAGTAGTATAGGCCCCTTCATGGGACTAGCAGGATACAATGAGCAGTTCTTC.

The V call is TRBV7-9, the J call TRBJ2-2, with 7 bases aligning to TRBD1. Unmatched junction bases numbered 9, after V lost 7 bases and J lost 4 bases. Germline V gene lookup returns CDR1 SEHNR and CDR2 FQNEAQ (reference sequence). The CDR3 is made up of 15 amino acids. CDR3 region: CASIRGRGSTGELFF. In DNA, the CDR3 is TGTGCCAGCATAAGGGGGCGAGGTAGCACCGGGGAGCTGTTTTTT. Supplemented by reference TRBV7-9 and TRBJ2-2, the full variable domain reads DTGVSQNPRHKITKRGQNVTFRCDPISEHNRLYWYRQTLGQGPEFLTYFQNEAQLEKSRLLSDRFSAERPKGSFSTLEIQRTEQGDSAMYLCASIRGRGSTGELFFGEGSRLTVL.

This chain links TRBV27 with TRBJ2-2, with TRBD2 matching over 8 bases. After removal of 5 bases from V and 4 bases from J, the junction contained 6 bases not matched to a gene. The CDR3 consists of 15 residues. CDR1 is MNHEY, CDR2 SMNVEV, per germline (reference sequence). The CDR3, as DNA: TGTGCCAGCAGTACCGATAGCGGGGCCACCGGGGAGCTGTTTTTT. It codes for CASSTDSGATGELFF.

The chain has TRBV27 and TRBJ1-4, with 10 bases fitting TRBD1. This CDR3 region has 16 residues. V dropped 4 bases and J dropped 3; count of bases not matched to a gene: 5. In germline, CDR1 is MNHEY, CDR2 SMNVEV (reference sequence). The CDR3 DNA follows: TGTGCCAGCAGTTGGGACAGGGGACCTCCTAATGAAAAACTGTTTTTT. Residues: CASSWDRGPPNEKLFF.

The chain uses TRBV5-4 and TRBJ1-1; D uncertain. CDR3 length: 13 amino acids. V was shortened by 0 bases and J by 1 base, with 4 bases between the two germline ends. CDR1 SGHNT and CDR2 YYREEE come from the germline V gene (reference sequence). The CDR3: CASSLGANTEAFF. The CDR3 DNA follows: TGTGCCAGCAGCTTGGGGGCGAACACTGAAGCTTTCTTT.

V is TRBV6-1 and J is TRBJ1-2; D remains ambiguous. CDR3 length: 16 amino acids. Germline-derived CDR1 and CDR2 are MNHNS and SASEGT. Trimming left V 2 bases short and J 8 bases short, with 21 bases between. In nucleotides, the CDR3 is TGTGCCAGCAGTGAACCCCGGGTAGGGCTCCACGACGGCTACACCTTC. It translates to CASSEPRVGLHDGYTF.

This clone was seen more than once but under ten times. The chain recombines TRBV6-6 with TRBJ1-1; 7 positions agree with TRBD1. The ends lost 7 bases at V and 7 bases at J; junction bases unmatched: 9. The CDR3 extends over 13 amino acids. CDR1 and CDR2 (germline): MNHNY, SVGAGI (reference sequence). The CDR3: CASTDRVWVEAFF. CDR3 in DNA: TGTGCCAGCACCGACAGGGTTTGGGTTGAAGCTTTCTTT.

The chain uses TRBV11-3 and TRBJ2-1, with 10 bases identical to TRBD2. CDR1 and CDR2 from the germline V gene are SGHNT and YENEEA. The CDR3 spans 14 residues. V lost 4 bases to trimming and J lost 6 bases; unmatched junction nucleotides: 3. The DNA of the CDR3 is TGTGCCAGCAGCTCACTAGCGGGAACCAATGAGCAGTTCTTC. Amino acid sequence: CASSSLAGTNEQFF.

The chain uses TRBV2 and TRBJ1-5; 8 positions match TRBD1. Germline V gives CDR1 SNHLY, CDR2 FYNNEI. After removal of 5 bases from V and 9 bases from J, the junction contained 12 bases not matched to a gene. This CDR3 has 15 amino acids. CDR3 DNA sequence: TGTGCCAGCAGTTGGGACAGGCGGCCCTATCCGCCCCAGCATTTT. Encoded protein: CASSWDRRPYPPQHF.

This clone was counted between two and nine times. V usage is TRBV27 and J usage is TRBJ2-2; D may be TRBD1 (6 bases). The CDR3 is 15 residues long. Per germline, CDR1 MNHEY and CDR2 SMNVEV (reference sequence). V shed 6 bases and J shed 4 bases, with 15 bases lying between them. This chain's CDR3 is CASSPQGLRTGELFF. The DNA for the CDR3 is TGTGCCAGCAGCCCTCAGGGGCTGCGCACCGGGGAGCTGTTTTTT.

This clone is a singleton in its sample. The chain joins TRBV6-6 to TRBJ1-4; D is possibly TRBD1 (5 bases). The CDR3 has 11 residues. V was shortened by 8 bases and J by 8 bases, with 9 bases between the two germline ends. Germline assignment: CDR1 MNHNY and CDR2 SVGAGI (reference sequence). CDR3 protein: CASGTGEKLFF. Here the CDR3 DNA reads TGTGCCAGCGGGACGGGGGAAAAACTGTTTTTT.

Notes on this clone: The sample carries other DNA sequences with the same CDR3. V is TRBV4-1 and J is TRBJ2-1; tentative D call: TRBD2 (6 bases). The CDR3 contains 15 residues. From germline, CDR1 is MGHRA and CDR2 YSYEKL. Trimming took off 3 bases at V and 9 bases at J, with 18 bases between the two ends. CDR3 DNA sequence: TGCGCCAGCAGCCAGGGGCCTAGCGCCTCACCTGAGCAGTTCTTC. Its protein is CASSQGPSASPEQFF.

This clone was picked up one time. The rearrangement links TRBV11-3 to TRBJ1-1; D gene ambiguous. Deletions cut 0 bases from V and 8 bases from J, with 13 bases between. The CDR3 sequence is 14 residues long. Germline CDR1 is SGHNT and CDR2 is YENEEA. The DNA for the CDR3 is TGTGCCAGCAGCTTAGATGGCATGGGCCTGGAAGCTTTCTTT. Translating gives CASSLDGMGLEAFF. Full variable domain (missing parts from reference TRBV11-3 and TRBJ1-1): EAGVVQSPRYKIIEKKQPVAFWCNPISGHNTLYWYLQNLGQGPELLIRYENEEAVDDSQLPKDRFSAERLKGVDSTLKIQPAELGDSAVYLCASSLDGMGLEAFFGQGTRLTVV.

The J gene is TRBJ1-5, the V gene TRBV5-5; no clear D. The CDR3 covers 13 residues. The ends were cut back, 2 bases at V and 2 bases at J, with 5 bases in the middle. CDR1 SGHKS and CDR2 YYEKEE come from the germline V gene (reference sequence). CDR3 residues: CASSFGGNQPQHF. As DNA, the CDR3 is TGTGCCAGCAGCTTCGGGGGCAATCAGCCCCAGCATTTT.

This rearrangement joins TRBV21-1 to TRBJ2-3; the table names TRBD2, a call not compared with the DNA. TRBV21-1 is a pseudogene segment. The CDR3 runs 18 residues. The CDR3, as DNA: TGTGCCAGCAGCGTGGGACTAGCGGGACCCGCCTGGGGGGATACGCAGTATTTT. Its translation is CASSVGLAGPAWGDTQYF.

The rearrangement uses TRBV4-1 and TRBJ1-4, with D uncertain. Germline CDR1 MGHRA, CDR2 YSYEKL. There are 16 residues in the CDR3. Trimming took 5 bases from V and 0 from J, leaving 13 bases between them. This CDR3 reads CASSYPRSATNEKLFF. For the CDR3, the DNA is TGCGCCAGCAGCTACCCCAGGAGCGCAACTAATGAAAAACTGTTTTTT.

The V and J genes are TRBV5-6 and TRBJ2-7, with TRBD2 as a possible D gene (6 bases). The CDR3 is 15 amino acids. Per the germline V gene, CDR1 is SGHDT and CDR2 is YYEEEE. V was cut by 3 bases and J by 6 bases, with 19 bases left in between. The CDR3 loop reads CASSSGRRATGEQYF. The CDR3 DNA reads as TGTGCCAGCAGCTCCGGTCGGAGGGCGACGGGCGAGCAGTACTTC. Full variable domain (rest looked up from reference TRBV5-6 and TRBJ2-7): DAGVTQSPTHLIKTRGQQVTLRCSPKSGHDTVSWYQQALGQGPQFIFQYYEEEERQRGNFPDRFSGHQFPNYSSELNVNALLLGDSALYLCASSSGRRATGEQYFGPGTRLTVT.

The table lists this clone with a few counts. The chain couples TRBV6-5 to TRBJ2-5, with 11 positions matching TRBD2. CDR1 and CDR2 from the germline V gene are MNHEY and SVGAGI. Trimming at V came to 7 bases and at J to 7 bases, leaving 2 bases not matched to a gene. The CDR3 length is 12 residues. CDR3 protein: CASTGLAGTQYF. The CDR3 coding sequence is TGTGCCAGCACCGGACTAGCGGGGACCCAGTACTTC.

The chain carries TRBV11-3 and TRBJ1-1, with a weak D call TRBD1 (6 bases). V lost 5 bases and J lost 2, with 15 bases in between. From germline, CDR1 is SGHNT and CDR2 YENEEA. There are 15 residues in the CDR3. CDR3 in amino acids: CASSAQQGLNTEAFF. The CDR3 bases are TGTGCCAGCAGCGCCCAACAGGGATTAAACACTGAAGCTTTCTTT.

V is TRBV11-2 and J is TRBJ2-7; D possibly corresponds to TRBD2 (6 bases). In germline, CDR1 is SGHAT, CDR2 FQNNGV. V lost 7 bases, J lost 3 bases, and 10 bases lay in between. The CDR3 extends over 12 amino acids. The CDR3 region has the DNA TGTGCCAGCATCGGGAGTATCTACGAGCAGTACTTC. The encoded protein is CASIGSIYEQYF.

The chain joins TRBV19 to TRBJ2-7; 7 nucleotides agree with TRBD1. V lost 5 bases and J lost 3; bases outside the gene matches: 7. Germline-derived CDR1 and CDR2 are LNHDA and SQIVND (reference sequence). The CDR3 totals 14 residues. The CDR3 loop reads CASSPGQKIYEQYF. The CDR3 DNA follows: TGTGCCAGTAGTCCGGGACAGAAGATCTACGAGCAGTACTTC.

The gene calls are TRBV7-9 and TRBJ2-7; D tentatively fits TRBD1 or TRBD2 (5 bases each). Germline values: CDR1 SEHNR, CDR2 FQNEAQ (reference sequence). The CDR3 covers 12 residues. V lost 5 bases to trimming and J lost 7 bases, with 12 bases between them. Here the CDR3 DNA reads TGTGCCAGCAGCCCGGGACCCCTGGAGCAGTACTTC. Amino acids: CASSPGPLEQYF. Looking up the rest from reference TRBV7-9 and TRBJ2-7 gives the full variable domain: DTGVSQNPRHKITKRGQNVTFRCDPISEHNRLYWYRQTLGQGPEFLTYFQNEAQLEKSRLLSDRFSAERPKGSFSTLEIQRTEQGDSAMYLCASSPGPLEQYFGPGTRLTVT.